This passage covers 3 T cell receptor beta chains from one sample sequenced in a study of blood T cells in healthy people across ages (dated by TCRdb to about 2015). The library was obtained by 5' RACE. Sequencing was carried out with an Illumina HiSeq 2500. A second PCR of roughly 7 to 11 cycles was performed with a sample-barcoded 5' primer and a J-beta primer mix. TCRdb took the public reads, trimmed them with fastp at Q25, ran MiXCR for clone calling and kept in-frame beta chains. Entries are consolidated by CDR3 protein sequence, retaining the most common genes and DNA. The sample contains some 1.7 million distinct CDR3 sequences, roughly 28% of them found a single time. Less than 9.5% of the sample is taken by the ten largest. Sequencing was performed on blood. The receptors shown here come from a woman under 40 in good health.

V gene TRBV20-1 combines with J gene TRBJ2-2, with 9 bases identical to TRBD2. From germline, CDR1 is DFQATT and CDR2 SNEGSKA (reference sequence). Trimming cost V 1 base and J 7 bases; bases outside gene matches: 16. The CDR3 runs to 18 residues. The DNA for the CDR3 is TGCAGTGCTAGAGCCGTTAAGCGAGCGGGAGGATGGGACGGGGAGCTGTTTTTT. This encodes CSARAVKRAGGWDGELFF.

About this clonotype itself: The junction does not match germline at one end; this may be a read error. The DNA for the CDR3 is TGTGCCAGCAGCTTGTCCAGCGGGGGAGGCACCGGTGAGCTGTTTTTT. Amino acids: CASSLSSGGGTGELFF. This chain joins TRBV5-5 and TRBJ2-2; TRBD2 agrees at 8 bases. The CDR3 covers 16 residues. CDR1 SGHKS and CDR2 YYEKEE come from the germline V gene (reference sequence).

This clonotype appeared many times. The CDR3 DNA reads TGTGCCAGCAGCGTAGGGTCAGGTGGCGGGAGTTACGAGCAGTACTTC. It is translated as CASSVGSGGGSYEQYF. The rearrangement joins TRBV9 to TRBJ2-7, with 7 bases lining up with TRBD2. V shed 0 bases, J shed 4 bases, and the junction held 10 bases outside the gene matches. CDR3 length: 16 amino acids. In germline, CDR1 is SGDLS, CDR2 YYNGEE.